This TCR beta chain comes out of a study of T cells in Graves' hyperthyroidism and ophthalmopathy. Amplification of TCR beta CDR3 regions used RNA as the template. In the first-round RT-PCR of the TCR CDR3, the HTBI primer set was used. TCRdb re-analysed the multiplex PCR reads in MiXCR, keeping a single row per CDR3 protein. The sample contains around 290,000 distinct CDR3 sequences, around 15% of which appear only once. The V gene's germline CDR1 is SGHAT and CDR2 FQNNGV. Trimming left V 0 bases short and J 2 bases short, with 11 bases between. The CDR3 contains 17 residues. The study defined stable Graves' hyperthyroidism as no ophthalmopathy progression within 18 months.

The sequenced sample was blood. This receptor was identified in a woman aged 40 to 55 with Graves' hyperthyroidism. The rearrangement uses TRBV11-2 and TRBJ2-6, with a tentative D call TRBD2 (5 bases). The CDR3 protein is CASSLEGIGAGANVLTF. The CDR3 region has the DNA TGTGCCAGCAGCTTAGAGGGGATCGGGGCTGGGGCCAACGTCCTGACTTTC.